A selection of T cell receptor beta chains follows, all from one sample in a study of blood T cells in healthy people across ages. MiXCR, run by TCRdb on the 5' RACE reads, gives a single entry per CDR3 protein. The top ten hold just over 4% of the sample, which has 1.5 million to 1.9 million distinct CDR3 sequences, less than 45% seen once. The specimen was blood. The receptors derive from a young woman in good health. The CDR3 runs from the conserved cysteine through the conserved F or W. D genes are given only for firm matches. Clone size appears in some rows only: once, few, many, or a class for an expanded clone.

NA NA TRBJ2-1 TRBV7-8 CASSQWTENEQFF TGTGCCAGCAGCCAGTGGACAGAGAATGAGCAGTTCTTC
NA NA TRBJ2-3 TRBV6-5 CASGWGTSDTQYF TGTGCCAGCGGGTGGGGGACTTCAGATACGCAGTATTTT
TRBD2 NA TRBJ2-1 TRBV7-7 CASSFFGLADRMIRGNEQFF TGTGCTAGCAGCTTCTTCGGACTAGCGGACAGGATGATTAGGGGCAATGAGCAGTTCTTC
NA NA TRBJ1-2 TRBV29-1 CSVDRGGYGYTF TGCAGCGTTGATCGAGGGGGGTATGGCTACACCTTC
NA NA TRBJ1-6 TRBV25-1 CASSEGRVNSPLHF TGTGCCAGCAGTGAGGGCAGGGTTAATTCACCCCTCCACTTT
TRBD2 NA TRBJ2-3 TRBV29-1 CSVEPSGEDTQYF TGCAGCGTTGAACCTAGCGGGGAAGATACGCAGTATTTT
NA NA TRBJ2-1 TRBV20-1 CSASTGHSDNEQFF TGCAGTGCTAGCACGGGTCATTCCGACAATGAGCAGTTCTTC
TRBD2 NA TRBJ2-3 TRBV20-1 CSATSGGYTDTQYF TGCAGTGCGACTAGCGGAGGGTACACAGATACGCAGTATTTT
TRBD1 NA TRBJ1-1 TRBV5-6 CASSSGTGPYGAFF TGTGCCAGCAGCTCCGGGACAGGGCCCTACGGAGCTTTCTTT
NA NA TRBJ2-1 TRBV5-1 CASSLSGPMGLGQFF TGCGCCAGCAGCTTGAGTGGCCCTATGGGTTTAGGGCAGTTCTTC
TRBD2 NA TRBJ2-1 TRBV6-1 CASSEVASGNNEQFF TGTGCCAGCAGTGAAGTTGCTAGCGGAAACAATGAGCAGTTCTTC
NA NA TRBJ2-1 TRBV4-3 CASSQDGLARYNEQFF TGCGCCAGCAGCCAAGACGGCCTAGCGCGCTACAATGAGCAGTTCTTC
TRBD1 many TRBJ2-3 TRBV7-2 CASSFNPGQAQYF TGTGCCAGCAGTTTTAACCCGGGACAGGCGCAGTATTTT
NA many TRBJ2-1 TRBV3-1 CASSHPGSSYNEQFF TGTGCCAGCAGCCACCCCGGGAGCTCCTACAATGAGCAGTTCTTC
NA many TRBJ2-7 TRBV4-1 CASSPLDTGSPYEQYF TGCGCCAGCAGCCCCTTAGACACGGGTTCCCCCTACGAGCAGTACTTC
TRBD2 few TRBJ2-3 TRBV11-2 CASSLRTSGRAVTDTQYF TGTGCCAGCAGCCTAAGGACTAGCGGGAGGGCCGTGACAGATACGCAGTATTTT
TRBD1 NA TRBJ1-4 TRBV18 CASSPLTGEEKLFF TGTGCCAGCTCACCCCTGACAGGGGAAGAAAAACTGTTTTTT
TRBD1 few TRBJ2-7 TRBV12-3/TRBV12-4 CASTMTGVDEQYF TGTGCCAGCACCATGACAGGGGTTGACGAGCAGTACTTC
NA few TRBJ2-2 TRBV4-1 CASSQPPPYTGELFF TGCGCCAGCAGCCAGCCCCCCCCATACACCGGGGAGCTGTTTTTT
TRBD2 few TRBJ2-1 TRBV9 CASSVGSLAGVQFF TGTGCCAGCAGCGTAGGTTCACTAGCGGGAGTGCAGTTCTTC
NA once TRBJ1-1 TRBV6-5 CASSYYPTMNTEAFF TGTGCCAGCAGTTACTACCCGACCATGAACACTGAAGCTTTCTTT
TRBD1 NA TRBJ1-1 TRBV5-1 CASSSLTGENTEAFF TGCGCCAGCAGTTCACTGACAGGGGAGAACACTGAAGCTTTCTTT
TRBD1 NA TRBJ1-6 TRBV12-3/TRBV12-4 CASSRDRAMNSPLHF TGTGCCAGCAGCAGAGACAGGGCTATGAATTCACCCCTCCACTTT
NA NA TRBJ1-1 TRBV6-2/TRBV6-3 CASRPTGKNTEAFF TGTGCCAGCAGACCAACAGGGAAGAACACTGAAGCTTTCTTT
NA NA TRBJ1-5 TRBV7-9 CASSLADSYQPQHF TGTGCCAGCAGCTTAGCAGACAGTTATCAGCCCCAGCATTTT
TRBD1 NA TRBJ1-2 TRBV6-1 CASSEDRGQGDYGYTF TGTGCCAGCAGTGAAGATCGAGGACAGGGGGACTATGGCTACACCTTC
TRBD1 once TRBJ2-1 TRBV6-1 CASSPRGQGIRFF TGTGCCAGCAGCCCCAGGGGGCAGGGGATTCGGTTCTTC
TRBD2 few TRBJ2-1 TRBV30 CAWRETSLYNEQFF TGTGCCTGGAGGGAGACTAGCCTTTACAATGAGCAGTTCTTC
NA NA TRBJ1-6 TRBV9 CASSPDGTLGDSPLHF TGTGCCAGCAGCCCAGACGGGACACTAGGGGATTCACCCCTCCACTTT
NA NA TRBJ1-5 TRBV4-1 CASSRQLNQPQHF TGCGCCAGCAGCCGTCAGCTCAATCAGCCCCAGCATTTT
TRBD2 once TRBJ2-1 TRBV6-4 CASSDSRLAGVNEQVF TGTGCCAGCAGTGACTCCCGGCTAGCGGGAGTGAATGAGCAGGTCTTC
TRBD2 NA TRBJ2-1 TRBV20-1 CSATIGTSLRSYNEQFF TGCAGTGCTACCATTGGGACTAGCCTGAGGTCCTACAATGAGCAGTTCTTC
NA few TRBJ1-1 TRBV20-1 CSARDRWNTEAFF TGCAGTGCAAGGGACCGCTGGAACACTGAAGCTTTCTTT
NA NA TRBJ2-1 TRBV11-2 CASTPAGAQGEQFF TGTGCCAGCACCCCGGCGGGTGCCCAAGGAGAGCAGTTCTTC
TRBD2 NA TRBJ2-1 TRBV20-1 CSADSGTSASNEQFF TGCAGTGCCGATTCCGGGACTAGCGCCAGCAATGAGCAGTTCTTC
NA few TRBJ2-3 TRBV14 CASSLHGTDTQYF TGTGCCAGCAGCCTACACGGCACAGATACGCAGTATTTT
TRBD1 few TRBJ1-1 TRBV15 CATSRGQGAWAEAFF TGTGCCACCAGCAGAGGACAGGGGGCATGGGCTGAAGCTTTCTTT